This TCR beta chain was sequenced for a study of human T cells and chemical hapten exposure. About the research overall: Diphenylcyclopropenone was applied weekly to patients' scalps across the roughly 25-week study. Patch tests delivered 0.01% DPC to the upper back and were evaluated at 6 days.

As for time point: patch test 1, 2 weeks after DPC sensitization. Treatment meaning: therapeutic diphenylcyclopropenone sensitization with weekly scalp DPC. There are a few counts of this clonotype. TCRdb re-analysed the RACE reads in MiXCR, keeping a single row per CDR3 protein. The repertoire includes under 150,000 distinct CDR3 sequences, around 10% of them detected once, and approximately 1.4% sits in the top ten. This TCR was recovered from a woman between 45 and 60 years old with alopecia areata. Some clones in this sample may be carry-over from other donors' samples. Sequenced material: whole blood, taken in connection with sensitization to the hapten diphenylcyclopropenone (DPC).

The CDR3 region is CIRQGDQPQHF. CDR3 nucleotide sequence: TGCATCCGACAGGGCGATCAGCCCCAGCATTTT. The chain links TRBV29-1 to TRBJ1-5, with TRBD1 identical over 7 bases. The CDR3 sequence is 11 residues long. Germline V gene sequence: CDR1 SQVTM, CDR2 ANQGSEA.